This T cell receptor beta chain was sequenced during a study of cytomegalovirus exposure and HLA in healthy donors. This CDR3 region has 15 residues. The V gene's germline CDR1 is MDHEN and CDR2 SYDVKM. Trimming took 2 bases from V and 7 from J; bases not matched to a gene: 7. The protocol was immunoSEQ multiplex PCR, while the TCRdb copy is restricted to in-frame clones and leaves out a portion. The data show over 85,000 clones, approximately 93% seen once. The sample consisted of PBMCs. This receptor was identified in a woman aged 25 to 39 in good health and CMV-seropositive. This chain uses TRBV28 with TRBJ1-5, with 8 bases identical to TRBD1. The CDR3: CASSLRSGGTQPQHF. As DNA, the CDR3 is TGTGCCAGCAGTTTAAGGTCAGGGGGCACCCAGCCCCAGCATTTT.